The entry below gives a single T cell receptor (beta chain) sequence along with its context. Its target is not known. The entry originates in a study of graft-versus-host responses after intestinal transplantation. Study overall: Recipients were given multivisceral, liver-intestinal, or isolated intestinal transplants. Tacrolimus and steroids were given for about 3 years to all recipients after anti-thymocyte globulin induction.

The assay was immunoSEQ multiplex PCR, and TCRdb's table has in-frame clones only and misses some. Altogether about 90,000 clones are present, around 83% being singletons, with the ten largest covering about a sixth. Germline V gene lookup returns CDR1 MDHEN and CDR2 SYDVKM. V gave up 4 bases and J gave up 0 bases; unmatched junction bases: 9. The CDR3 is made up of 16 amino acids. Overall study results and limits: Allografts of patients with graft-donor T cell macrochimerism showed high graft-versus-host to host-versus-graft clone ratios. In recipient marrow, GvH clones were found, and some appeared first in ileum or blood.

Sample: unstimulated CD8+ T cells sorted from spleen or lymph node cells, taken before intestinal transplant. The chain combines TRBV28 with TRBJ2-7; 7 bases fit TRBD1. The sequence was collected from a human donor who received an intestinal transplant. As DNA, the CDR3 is TGTGCCAGCAGTTCATACCGTACAGGGGTCTCCTACGAGCAGTACTTC. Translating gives CASSSYRTGVSYEQYF.